These 31 T cell receptor beta chains came from one sample sequenced in a study of control samples from healthy donors and cancer patients. Profiled with immunoSEQ multiplex PCR; TCRdb holds only in-frame clones, not every one. The sample carries some 120,000 clones, over 90% recorded once. The specimen sequenced was blood. The receptors shown here come from a man younger than 45 in good health.

This chain uses TRBV18 with TRBJ1-2, with D possibly TRBD1 on 5 matching bases. Germline values: CDR1 KGHSH, CDR2 LQKENI. The V end was cut by 0 bases, the J end by 7 bases, with 18 bases between. The CDR3 extends over 16 amino acids. CDR3 bases: TGTGCCAGCTCACCACCCTCAGGGCCCTCCGTGAGTGGCTACACCTTC. It translates to CASSPPSGPSVSGYTF.

The J gene is TRBJ2-7, the V gene TRBV6-5, with TRBD1 matching over 10 bases. The CDR3 is 14 residues long. Germline V gene sequence: CDR1 MNHEY, CDR2 SVGAGI. V lost 9 bases and J lost 1; bases outside the gene matches: 6. CDR3 coding DNA: TGTGCCAGTTCGCGGGACAGGGGATCCTACGAGCAGTACTTC. This encodes CASSRDRGSYEQYF.

The chain combines TRBV9 with TRBJ2-5, with 16 bases fitting TRBD2. This CDR3 region has 19 residues. V lost 3 bases and J lost 2; bases outside the gene matches: 10. From germline, CDR1 is SGDLS and CDR2 YYNGEE. The CDR3 is CASSARITGLAGGQETQYF. The CDR3 DNA is TGTGCCAGCAGCGCCCGAATAACGGGACTAGCGGGGGGGCAAGAGACCCAGTACTTC.

V and J are TRBV11-2 and TRBJ1-2; D unresolved. Trimming took off 0 bases at V and 8 bases at J, with 19 bases between the two ends. The CDR3 consists of 16 residues. CDR1 SGHAT and CDR2 FQNNGV come from the germline V gene. DNA of the CDR3: TGTGCCAGCAGCTTAGACGGTCTGGGCCTTATTGGGGGCTACACCTTC. Translated, it gives CASSLDGLGLIGGYTF.

This chain connects TRBV7-9 to TRBJ2-3; 13 bases align to TRBD2. CDR1 and CDR2 (germline): SEHNR, FQNEAQ (reference sequence). V dropped 5 bases and J dropped 4; count of bases not matched to a gene: 6. This CDR3 spans 16 amino acids. CDR3 DNA sequence: TGTGCCAGCAGCATGTTGACTAGCGGGGGGTCAGATACGCAGTATTTT. It is translated as CASSMLTSGGSDTQYF.

Only one count was recorded for this clone. The genes are TRBV7-6 and TRBJ2-3; the D is unclear. V was cut by 5 bases and J by 5 bases, with 8 bases left in between. The CDR3 spans 12 residues. Per germline, CDR1 SGHVS and CDR2 FNYEAQ. The CDR3 DNA sequence: TGTGCCAGCAGCCCATCTATAGATACGCAGTATTTT. Its translation is CASSPSIDTQYF. The full variable domain, in which reference TRBV7-6 and TRBJ2-3 provide the parts outside the CDR3, is GAGVSQSPRYKVTKRGQDVALRCDPISGHVSLYWYRQALGQGPEFLTYFNYEAQQDKSGLPNDRFSAERPEGSISTLTIQRTEQRDSAMYRCASSPSIDTQYFGPGTRLTVL.

This clone is a singleton in its sample. The rearrangement joins TRBV7-9 to TRBJ1-2; D may be TRBD1 (6 bases). Germline V gives CDR1 SEHNR, CDR2 FQNEAQ (reference sequence). V lost 5 bases and J lost 5, with 15 bases in between. The CDR3 length is 14 residues. The CDR3 region is CASSPEGGGYGYTF. The CDR3, as DNA: TGTGCCAGCAGCCCTGAAGGGGGAGGGTATGGCTACACCTTC.

This sequence joins TRBV6-5 and TRBJ2-1; D is ambiguous. CDR3 size: 15 residues. CDR1 and CDR2 from the germline V gene are MNHEY and SVGAGI. V was clipped by 9 bases and J by 2 bases, with 17 bases between them. The CDR3 nucleotides read TGTGCCAGTAGACCGGGCGTTTTAACCTACAATGAGCAGTTCTTC. Protein product: CASRPGVLTYNEQFF.

This chain connects TRBV9 to TRBJ1-3; maybe TRBD1 (6 bases). The CDR3 is 17 residues long. The germline CDR1 and CDR2 sequences are SGDLS and YYNGEE. The V gene lost 3 bases and the J gene lost 1 base, with 17 bases spanning the gap. This CDR3 reads CASSAWGALGSGNTIYF. The DNA for the CDR3 is TGTGCCAGCAGCGCCTGGGGGGCTCTCGGGTCTGGAAACACCATATATTTT.

The chain links TRBV5-5 to TRBJ2-1; D uncertain. CDR1 and CDR2 (germline): SGHKS, YYEKEE (reference sequence). CDR3 length: 16 amino acids. V shed 0 bases and J shed 1 base, with 11 bases lying between them. Here the CDR3 DNA reads TGTGCCAGCAGCTTGGAGGTAGCCCCATCCTACAATGAGCAGTTCTTC. It yields the protein CASSLEVAPSYNEQFF.

The V and J genes are TRBV20-1 and TRBJ2-3; TRBD2 matches 8 bases. Germline CDR1 reads DFQATT; CDR2 reads SNEGSKA (reference sequence). V was clipped by 3 bases and J by 6 bases; unmatched bases: 14. The CDR3 has 16 residues. The CDR3 bases are TGCAGTGCTAGTAAGGCGGGACTAGTGGCAGTCGATACGCAGTATTTT. It yields the protein CSASKAGLVAVDTQYF.

The J gene is TRBJ2-6, the V gene TRBV10-3; D gene ambiguous. CDR3 length: 13 amino acids. From germline, CDR1 is ENHRY and CDR2 SYGVKD. Trimming cost V 8 bases and J 0 bases, with 5 bases left between them. The CDR3 reads CAIWFSGANVLTF. As DNA, the CDR3 is TGTGCCATCTGGTTCTCTGGGGCCAACGTCCTGACTTTC.

This clone was recorded once. This rearrangement joins TRBV28 to TRBJ2-1, with 10 bases fitting TRBD2. This CDR3 has 16 amino acids. Trimming at V came to 3 bases and at J to 15 bases, leaving 17 bases not matched to a gene. Germline loops: CDR1 MDHEN, CDR2 SYDVKM. CDR3 sequence: CASSLAVAGGRDLRFF. The CDR3 DNA reads TGTGCCAGCAGTTTGGCGGTAGCGGGGGGCCGGGATTTACGGTTCTTC.

The J gene is TRBJ2-2, the V gene TRBV6-5, with D hard to call. This CDR3 is 13 amino acids long. Trimming took 8 bases from V and 8 from J, leaving 15 bases between them. The germline gives CDR1 MNHEY, CDR2 SVGAGI. CDR3 nucleotides: TGTGCCAGCTCCGTTAGGGTTTCGGGGGAGCTGTTTTTT. Encoded protein: CASSVRVSGELFF.

The J gene is TRBJ1-2, the V gene TRBV10-2; no firm D call. The V gene's germline CDR1 is WSHSY and CDR2 SAAADI. V was clipped by 6 bases and J by 5 bases, with 25 bases between them. The CDR3 loop spans 17 amino acids. CDR3 sequence (DNA): TGCGCCAGCAGCTTCCGGATGGGGATCCGTACAAATTATGGCTACACCTTC. As protein: CASSFRMGIRTNYGYTF.

The V and J genes are TRBV7-2 and TRBJ2-1; tentative D call: TRBD1 (7 bases). Trimming stripped 1 base from V and 8 bases from J, with 15 bases between. The CDR3 sequence is 15 residues long. Germline V gene data show CDR1 as SGHTA and CDR2 as FQGNSA. CDR3 residues: CASSLVTRGDYEQFF. Here the CDR3 DNA reads TGTGCCAGCAGCTTAGTAACCAGGGGGGACTATGAGCAGTTCTTC.

This clone occurred once. The V call is TRBV28, the J call TRBJ1-2, with D unresolved. The germline V gene has CDR1 MDHEN and CDR2 SYDVKM. This CDR3 has 16 amino acids. Trimming removed 2 bases at V and 5 bases at J, with 18 bases between. The CDR3 nucleotides read TGTGCCAGCAGTTTAATGGGCGGCCGATCTTATTATGGCTACACCTTC. Amino acids: CASSLMGGRSYYGYTF.

The rearrangement joins TRBV11-2 to TRBJ1-1, with TRBD1 identical over 11 bases. The CDR3 runs 16 residues. Trimming removed 0 bases from V and 8 bases from J; junction bases left unmatched: 8. CDR1 and CDR2 from the germline V gene are SGHAT and FQNNGV. In DNA form, the CDR3 reads TGTGCCAGCAGCTTAGATGCGGGAGGACAGGGGGCCGAAGCTTTCTTT. Residues: CASSLDAGGQGAEAFF.

The genes are TRBV13 and TRBJ2-3; 8 bases line up with TRBD1. CDR1 PRHDT and CDR2 FYEKMQ come from the germline V gene (reference sequence). The CDR3 length is 17 residues. The junction had 12 bases not matched to a gene; V was cut back by 5 bases and J by 2 bases. This CDR3 is CASSAGGSTSFTDTQYF. For the CDR3, the DNA is TGTGCCAGCAGCGCAGGGGGCTCAACCTCTTTCACAGATACGCAGTATTTT. The full variable domain, completed using reference TRBV13 and TRBJ2-3, is AAGVIQSPRHLIKEKRETATLKCYPIPRHDTVYWYQQGPGQDPQFLISFYEKMQSDKGSIPDRFSAQQFSDYHSELNMSSLELGDSALYFCASSAGGSTSFTDTQYFGPGTRLTVL.

The chain uses TRBV4-2 and TRBJ1-5; D gene uncertain. V dropped 1 base and J dropped 0 bases, with 4 bases sitting between them. Germline CDR1 reads LGHNA; CDR2 reads YNFKEQ. This CDR3 contains 14 residues. The CDR3 sequence is CASSQASSNQPQHF. CDR3 DNA sequence: TGTGCCAGCAGCCAAGCTTCTAGCAATCAGCCCCAGCATTTT.

The V and J genes are TRBV24-1 and TRBJ2-3; TRBD1 matches 10 bases. Germline lookup yields CDR1 KGHDR and CDR2 SFDVKD. CDR3 size: 16 residues. J lost 1 base, V lost 3 bases, and 3 bases had no gene match. The CDR3 coding sequence is TGTGCCACCAGTGATCCGACAGGGGGCGGCACAGATACGCAGTATTTT. It is translated as CATSDPTGGGTDTQYF.

The V call is TRBV9, the J call TRBJ2-1, with 8 bases that match TRBD2. J was trimmed by 6 bases and V by 4 bases; bases with no gene match: 9. Germline assignment: CDR1 SGDLS and CDR2 YYNGEE. The CDR3 spans 15 residues. DNA for the CDR3: TGTGCCAGCAGCTTCCCTGGACTAGCTGGCAATGAGCAGTTCTTC. Translating gives CASSFPGLAGNEQFF.

This rearrangement joins TRBV27 to TRBJ1-3, with D possibly TRBD1 on 6 matching bases. The V end lost 3 bases, the J end lost 4 bases, and 13 bases lay between the germline ends. The CDR3 has 15 amino acids. Germline CDR1 reads MNHEY; CDR2 reads SMNVEV (reference sequence). The CDR3 protein is CASSLGGGGGNTIYF. DNA for the CDR3: TGTGCCAGCAGTTTGGGTGGGGGGGGCGGAAACACCATATATTTT.

This sequence joins TRBV28 and TRBJ1-2; no clear D gene. Germline values: CDR1 MDHEN, CDR2 SYDVKM. The CDR3 spans 14 residues. Trimming left V 4 bases short and J 1 base short, with 10 bases between. The CDR3 is CASSWPPGNYGYTF. The CDR3 region has the DNA TGTGCCAGCAGTTGGCCCCCGGGTAACTATGGCTACACCTTC.

The chain links TRBV19 to TRBJ2-2; D not resolved. CDR3 length: 14 residues. The germline CDR1 and CDR2 sequences are LNHDA and SQIVND (reference sequence). Deletions cut 4 bases from V and 6 bases from J, with 12 bases between. The CDR3 DNA is TGTGCCAGTAGTACCTCGCATAAGGCCGGGGAGCTGTTTTTT. It yields the protein CASSTSHKAGELFF.

The chain combines TRBV27 with TRBJ2-1; D is perhaps TRBD1 or TRBD2 (6 bases each). Germline values: CDR1 MNHEY, CDR2 SMNVEV (reference sequence). The CDR3 has 15 residues. The V end lost 0 bases, the J end lost 6 bases, and 12 bases lay between the germline ends. The DNA for the CDR3 is TGTGCCAGCAGTTTATCGGGAGGACAGAGCAATGAGCAGTTCTTC. It translates to CASSLSGGQSNEQFF.

The chain recombines TRBV6-2 or TRBV6-3 with TRBJ2-7, with D tentatively TRBD1 or TRBD2 (9 bases each). Between the trimmed V and J ends, which lost 4 bases and 7 bases, there was a span of 20 bases. Per germline, CDR1 MNHEY and CDR2 SVGEGT. The CDR3 contains 15 residues. This CDR3 reads CASSSAGGQGQEQYF. DNA for the CDR3: TGTGCCAGCAGTTCAGCGGGGGGACAGGGTCAAGAGCAGTACTTC.

The count of this clone is one. The chain joins TRBV5-4 to TRBJ2-3, with D hard to call. Trimming left V 6 bases short and J 0 bases short, with 14 bases between. The CDR3 sequence is 15 residues long. Germline V CDR1 and CDR2: SGHNT, YYREEE (reference sequence). The CDR3 here is CASTSDGASTDTQYF. The DNA for the CDR3 is TGTGCCAGCACCTCGGACGGAGCTAGCACAGATACGCAGTATTTT.

This chain uses TRBV9 with TRBJ2-1, with 7 bases aligning to TRBD2. CDR3 size: 13 residues. The junction had 3 bases not matched to a gene; V was cut back by 1 base and J by 8 bases. The germline V gene encodes CDR1 SGDLS and CDR2 YYNGEE. CDR3 loop: CASSVSGVDEQFF. The CDR3, as DNA: TGTGCCAGCAGCGTAAGCGGGGTCGATGAGCAGTTCTTC.

This sequence joins TRBV5-1 and TRBJ1-1; D is unclear. The CDR3 contains 15 residues. CDR1 and CDR2 (germline): SGHRS, YFSETQ. V shed 4 bases and J shed 2 bases, with 15 bases lying between them. For the CDR3, the DNA is TGCGCCAGCAGCCCACATCTTGCGCCAAACACTGAAGCTTTCTTT. This translates into CASSPHLAPNTEAFF. Based on the CDR3 plus reference TRBV5-1 and TRBJ1-1, the full variable domain is KAGVTQTPRYLIKTRGQQVTLSCSPISGHRSVSWYQQTPGQGLQFLFEYFSETQRNKGNFPGRFSGRQFSNSRSEMNVSTLELGDSALYLCASSPHLAPNTEAFFGQGTRLTVV.

This chain uses TRBV7-9 with TRBJ2-3; D may match TRBD1 or TRBD2 (5 bases each). The CDR3 spans 18 residues. V gave up 7 bases and J gave up 5 bases, with 28 bases separating them. The V gene's germline CDR1 is SEHNR and CDR2 FQNEAQ (reference sequence). CDR3 nucleotide sequence: TGTGCCAGCATCAACATAGATACCATCTCGGGGCGATTAGATACGCAGTATTTT. This translates into CASINIDTISGRLDTQYF.